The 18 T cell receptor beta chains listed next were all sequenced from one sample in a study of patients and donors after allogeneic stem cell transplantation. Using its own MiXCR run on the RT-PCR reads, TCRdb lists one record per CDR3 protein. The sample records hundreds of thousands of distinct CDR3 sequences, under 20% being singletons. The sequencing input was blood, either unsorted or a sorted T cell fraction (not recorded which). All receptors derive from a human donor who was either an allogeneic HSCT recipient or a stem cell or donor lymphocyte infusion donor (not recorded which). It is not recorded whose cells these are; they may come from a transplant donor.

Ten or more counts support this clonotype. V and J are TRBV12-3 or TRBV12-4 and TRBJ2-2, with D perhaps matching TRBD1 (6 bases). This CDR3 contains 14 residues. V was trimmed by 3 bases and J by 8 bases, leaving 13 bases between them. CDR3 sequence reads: CASSFNRVMGELFF. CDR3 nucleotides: TGTGCCAGCAGTTTTAACAGGGTAATGGGGGAGCTGTTTTTT.

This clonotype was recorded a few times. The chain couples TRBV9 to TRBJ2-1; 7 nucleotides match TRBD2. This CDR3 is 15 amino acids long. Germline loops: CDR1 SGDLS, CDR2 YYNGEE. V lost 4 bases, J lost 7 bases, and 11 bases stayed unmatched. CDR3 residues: CASSSTSAPLNEQFF. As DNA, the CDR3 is TGTGCCAGCAGCTCCACTAGCGCCCCTTTAAATGAGCAGTTCTTC.

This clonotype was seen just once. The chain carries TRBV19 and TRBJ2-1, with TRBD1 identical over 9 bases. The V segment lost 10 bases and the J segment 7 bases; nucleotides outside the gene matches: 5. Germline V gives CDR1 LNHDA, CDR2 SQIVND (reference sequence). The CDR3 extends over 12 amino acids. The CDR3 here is CATTDRGNEQFF. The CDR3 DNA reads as TGTGCCACCACGGACAGGGGAAATGAGCAGTTCTTC.

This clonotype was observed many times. The CDR3 sequence: CASSLAWIYSGATQYF. The CDR3 DNA is TGTGCCAGCAGCTTAGCTTGGATATATAGCGGTGCTACGCAGTATTTT. The chain has TRBV7-2 and TRBJ2-3; TRBD2 is a possible D gene (6 bases). The CDR3 covers 16 residues. The germline V gene has CDR1 SGHTA and CDR2 FQGNSA. Trimming cost V 0 bases and J 8 bases, with 18 bases left between them.

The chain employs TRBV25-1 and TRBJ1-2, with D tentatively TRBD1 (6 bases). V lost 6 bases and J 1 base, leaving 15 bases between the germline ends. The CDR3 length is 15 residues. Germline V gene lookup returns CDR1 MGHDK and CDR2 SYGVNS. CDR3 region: CASRPGGGGNYGYTF. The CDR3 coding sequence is TGTGCCAGCAGACCCGGGGGCGGAGGTAACTATGGCTACACCTTC.

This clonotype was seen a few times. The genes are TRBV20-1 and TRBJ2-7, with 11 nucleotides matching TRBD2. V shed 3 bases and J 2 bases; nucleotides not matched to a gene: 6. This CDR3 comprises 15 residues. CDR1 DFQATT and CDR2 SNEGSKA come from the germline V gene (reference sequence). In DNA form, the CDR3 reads TGCAGTGCTAGGGATAGCGGGAGGGTTCCCTACGAGCAGTACTTC. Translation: CSARDSGRVPYEQYF.

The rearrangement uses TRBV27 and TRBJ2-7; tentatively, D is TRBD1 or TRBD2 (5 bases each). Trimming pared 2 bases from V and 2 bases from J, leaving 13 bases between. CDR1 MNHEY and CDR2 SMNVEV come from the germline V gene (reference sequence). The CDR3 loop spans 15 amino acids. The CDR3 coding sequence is TGTGCCAGCAGTTTAACGTGGGACGCAGCCTACGAGCAGTACTTC. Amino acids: CASSLTWDAAYEQYF.

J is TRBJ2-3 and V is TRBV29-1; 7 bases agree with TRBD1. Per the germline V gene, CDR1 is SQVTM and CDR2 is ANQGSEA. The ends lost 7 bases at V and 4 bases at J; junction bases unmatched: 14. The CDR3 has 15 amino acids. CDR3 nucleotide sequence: TGCAGCGCCAAACCGGGTAACAGGGGACCAGATACGCAGTATTTT. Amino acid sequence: CSAKPGNRGPDTQYF.

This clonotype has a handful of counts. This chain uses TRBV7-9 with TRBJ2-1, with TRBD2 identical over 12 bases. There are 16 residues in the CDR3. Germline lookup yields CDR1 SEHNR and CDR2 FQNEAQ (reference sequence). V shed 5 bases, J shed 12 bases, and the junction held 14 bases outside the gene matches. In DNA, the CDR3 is TGTGCCAGCAGCCCCCAATCGACTAGCGGGAGATCTCCGCAGTTCTTC. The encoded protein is CASSPQSTSGRSPQFF.

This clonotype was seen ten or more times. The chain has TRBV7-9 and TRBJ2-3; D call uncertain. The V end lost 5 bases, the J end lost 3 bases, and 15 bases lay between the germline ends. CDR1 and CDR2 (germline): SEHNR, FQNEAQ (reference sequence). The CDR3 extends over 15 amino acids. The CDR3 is CASSPRSQGTDTQYF. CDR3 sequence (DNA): TGTGCCAGCAGCCCCCGCTCTCAAGGGACAGATACGCAGTATTTT. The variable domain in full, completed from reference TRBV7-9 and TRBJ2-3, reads DTGVSQNPRHKITKRGQNVTFRCDPISEHNRLYWYRQTLGQGPEFLTYFQNEAQLEKSRLLSDRFSAERPKGSFSTLEIQRTEQGDSAMYLCASSPRSQGTDTQYFGPGTRLTVL.

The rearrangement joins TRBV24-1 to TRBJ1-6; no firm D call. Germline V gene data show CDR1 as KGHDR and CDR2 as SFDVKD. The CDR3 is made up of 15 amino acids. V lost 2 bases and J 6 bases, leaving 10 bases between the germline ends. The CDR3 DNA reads TGTGCCACCAGTGATTCACGGGTATCTAATTCACCCCTCCACTTT. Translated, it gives CATSDSRVSNSPLHF.

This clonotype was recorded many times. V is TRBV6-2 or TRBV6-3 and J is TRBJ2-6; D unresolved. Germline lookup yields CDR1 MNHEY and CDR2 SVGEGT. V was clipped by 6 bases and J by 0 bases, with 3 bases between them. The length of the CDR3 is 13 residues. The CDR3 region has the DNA TGTGCCAGCAGAAGCTCTGGGGCCAACGTCCTGACTTTC. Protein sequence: CASRSSGANVLTF.

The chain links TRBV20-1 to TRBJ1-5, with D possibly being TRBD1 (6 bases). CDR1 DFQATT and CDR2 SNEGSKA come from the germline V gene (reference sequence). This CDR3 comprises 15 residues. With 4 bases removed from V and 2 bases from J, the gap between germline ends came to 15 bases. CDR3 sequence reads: CSATRGRLGNQPQHF. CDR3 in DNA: TGCAGTGCTACCCGGGGGCGATTGGGCAATCAGCCCCAGCATTTT.

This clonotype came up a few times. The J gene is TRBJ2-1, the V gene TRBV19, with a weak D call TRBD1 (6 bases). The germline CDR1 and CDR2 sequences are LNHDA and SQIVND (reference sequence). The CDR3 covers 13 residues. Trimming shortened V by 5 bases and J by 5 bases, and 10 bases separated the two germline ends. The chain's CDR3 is CASSADRHNEQFF. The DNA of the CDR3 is TGTGCCAGTAGTGCGGACAGACACAATGAGCAGTTCTTC.

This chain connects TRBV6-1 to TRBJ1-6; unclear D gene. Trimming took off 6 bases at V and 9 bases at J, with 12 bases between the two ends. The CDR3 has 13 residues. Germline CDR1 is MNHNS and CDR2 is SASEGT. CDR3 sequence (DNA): TGTGCCAGCAGGCGAAAGGGTTCTTCACCCCTCCACTTT. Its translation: CASRRKGSSPLHF.

In DNA form, the CDR3 reads TGCGCCAGCAGCTTGGCCCCGACTAGTACCATTTACAATGAGCAGTTCTTC. It is translated as CASSLAPTSTIYNEQFF. V gene TRBV5-1 combines with J gene TRBJ2-1; TRBD2 might be the D (6 bases). Trimming took off 0 bases at V and 4 bases at J, with 17 bases between the two ends. Germline assignment: CDR1 SGHRS and CDR2 YFSETQ. CDR3 length: 17 amino acids.

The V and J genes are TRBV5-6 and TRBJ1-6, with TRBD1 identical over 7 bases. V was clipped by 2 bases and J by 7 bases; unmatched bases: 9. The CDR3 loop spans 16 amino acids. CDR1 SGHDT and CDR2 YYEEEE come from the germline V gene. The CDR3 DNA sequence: TGTGCCAGCAGCTTATCGGGACAGCGGATGAATTCACCCCTCCACTTT. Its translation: CASSLSGQRMNSPLHF. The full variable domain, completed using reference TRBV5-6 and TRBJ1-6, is DAGVTQSPTHLIKTRGQQVTLRCSPKSGHDTVSWYQQALGQGPQFIFQYYEEEERQRGNFPDRFSGHQFPNYSSELNVNALLLGDSALYLCASSLSGQRMNSPLHFGNGTRLTVT.

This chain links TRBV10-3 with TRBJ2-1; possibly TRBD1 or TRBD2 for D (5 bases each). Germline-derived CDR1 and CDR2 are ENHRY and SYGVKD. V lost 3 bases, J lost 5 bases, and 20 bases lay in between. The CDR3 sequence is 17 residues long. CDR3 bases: TGTGCCATCAGTGACCGATGGGACGACCTCGGGGACAATGAGCAGTTCTTC. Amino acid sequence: CAISDRWDDLGDNEQFF.